Presented here are 4 T cell receptor beta chains from one specimen sequenced in a study of T cells in Graves' hyperthyroidism and ophthalmopathy. Amplification targeted TCR beta CDR3 regions from RNA transcripts. HTBI primers drove first-round RT-PCR of the TCR CDR3. Using its own MiXCR run on the multiplex PCR reads, TCRdb lists one record per CDR3 protein. This sample has around 620,000 distinct CDR3 sequences; 14% occur once, and the top ten carry approximately 6.4%. The sample was blood. The receptors originated from a woman between 18 and 30 years old with Graves' ophthalmopathy.

This clonotype was recorded at least ten times. The chain uses TRBV9 and TRBJ2-7; 12 bases align to TRBD2. CDR3 length: 16 amino acids. Germline lookup yields CDR1 SGDLS and CDR2 YYNGEE. The V and J ends lost 2 bases and 3 bases, in that order; junction bases with no gene match: 6. CDR3 loop: CASSVGLAGGFYEQYF. CDR3 nucleotide sequence: TGTGCCAGCAGCGTTGGTCTAGCGGGAGGGTTCTACGAGCAGTACTTC.

This chain connects TRBV20-1 to TRBJ1-2; no definite D call. CDR3 size: 14 residues. The V end was cut by 1 base, the J end by 0 bases, with 9 bases between. Germline lookup yields CDR1 DFQATT and CDR2 SNEGSKA (reference sequence). The CDR3 is CSARGQSSNYGYTF. DNA for the CDR3: TGCAGTGCTAGAGGCCAATCTTCTAACTATGGCTACACCTTC.

In this sample, this clonotype turned up a few times. This sequence joins TRBV9 and TRBJ2-4, with D perhaps TRBD1 or TRBD2 (5 bases each). The germline CDR1 and CDR2 sequences are SGDLS and YYNGEE. The CDR3 sequence is 17 residues long. The germline V and J ends were trimmed by 0 bases and 0 bases, with 13 bases remaining between them. CDR3: CASSVDIGDGAKNIQYF. The CDR3, as DNA: TGTGCCAGCAGCGTAGATATTGGGGACGGAGCCAAAAACATTCAGTACTTC. Using reference TRBV9 and TRBJ2-4 for the parts outside the CDR3, the full variable domain is DSGVTQTPKHLITATGQRVTLRCSPRSGDLSVYWYQQSLDQGLQFLIQYYNGEERAKGNILERFSAQQFPDLHSELNLSSLELGDSALYFCASSVDIGDGAKNIQYFGAGTRLSVL.

The chain couples TRBV20-1 to TRBJ1-1; 9 positions agree with TRBD1. Germline V gene data show CDR1 as DFQATT and CDR2 as SNEGSKA (reference sequence). After removal of 0 bases from V and 1 base from J, the junction contained 15 bases not matched to a gene. The CDR3 is 19 amino acids. The DNA for the CDR3 is TGCAGTGCTAGAGATCGGAATGACATAAGGACAGGGGCGAACACTGAAGCTTTCTTT. Protein: CSARDRNDIRTGANTEAFF.